This entry features one T cell receptor (beta chain) sequence. These data belong to a study of blood T cell repertoires in COVID-19. Study in general: PBMCs, B-cell-depleted T cells, or T cells provided the cDNA or gDNA that made up the material.

Method: immunoSEQ multiplex PCR; TCRdb's copy keeps in-frame clones and lacks some. The sample lists tens of thousands of clones, roughly 92% occurring once. The TCR comes from a human donor in a cohort sampled during active COVID-19. Sample: peripheral blood.

The CDR3 loop is CASSVEGVGVPTEAFF. As DNA, the CDR3 is TGTGCCAGCAGCGTAGAAGGCGTCGGGGTTCCGACTGAAGCTTTCTTT. The chain couples TRBV9 to TRBJ1-1; D gene ambiguous. Germline loops: CDR1 SGDLS, CDR2 YYNGEE. Trimming took off 0 bases at V and 5 bases at J, with 17 bases between the two ends. The CDR3 has 16 residues.